A selection of T cell receptor beta chains follows, all from one sample in a study of CD8+CD57+ T cells in acquired aplastic anemia. TCRdb called the reads again in MiXCR, with one record for every CDR3 protein. The table includes more than 250,000 distinct CDR3 sequences, 45% to 70% detected once. Material for sequencing was sorted CD4+, CD8+, or CD8+CD57+ T cells (not recorded which) from PBMCs. The receptors stem from a human donor with severe aplastic anemia or a healthy control (not recorded which). The CDR3 runs from the conserved cysteine through the conserved F or W. Each record gives: J gene, D gene, V gene, clone size, CDR3 protein, CDR3 DNA. D genes are given only for firm matches. Clone size is stated in some rows and not others, as once, few, many or a class when expanded.

TRBJ2-3,TRBD1,TRBV12-3/TRBV12-4,-,CASSLGQGTSEQYF,TGTGCCAGCAGTTTGGGACAGGGCACTTCTGAGCAGTATTTT
TRBJ2-7,-,TRBV7-9,-,CASSSRILTYEQYF,TGTGCCAGCAGCTCCCGGATATTGACCTACGAGCAGTACTTC
TRBJ2-6,-,TRBV2,-,CASSVSWSGANVLTF,TGTGCCAGCAGTGTAAGTTGGTCTGGGGCCAACGTCCTGACTTTC
TRBJ2-5,-,TRBV7-2,-,CASSLGTPQETQYF,TGTGCCAGCAGCTTAGGGACACCCCAAGAGACCCAGTACTTC
TRBJ2-7,-,TRBV20-1,-,CSARDWSGGRAYEQYF,TGCAGTGCTAGAGATTGGAGTGGTGGCAGGGCCTACGAGCAGTACTTC
TRBJ1-2,-,TRBV20-1,-,CSARDEEHDYGYTF,TGCAGTGCTAGAGATGAGGAACACGACTATGGCTACACCTTC
TRBJ1-2,TRBD1,TRBV12-3/TRBV12-4,many,CASSRTGVGYTF,TGTGCCAGCAGCCGGACAGGGGTCGGCTACACCTTC
TRBJ2-5,-,TRBV6-6,many,CASSYPTGSDQETQYF,TGTGCCAGCAGTTACCCGACTGGGAGCGACCAAGAGACCCAGTACTTC
TRBJ2-3,-,TRBV9,-,CASSVAQGDSTDTQYF,TGTGCCAGCAGCGTAGCTCAAGGGGACTCCACAGATACGCAGTATTTT
TRBJ2-3,TRBD2,TRBV5-1,-,CASSAAPLAGEADTQYF,TGCGCCAGCAGCGCAGCCCCACTAGCGGGGGAGGCAGATACGCAGTATTTT
TRBJ2-7,-,TRBV3-1,-,CASSQEAPHEQYF,TGTGCCAGCAGCCAAGAGGCACCACACGAGCAGTACTTC
TRBJ1-6,-,TRBV5-1,-,CASSLAGDSYNSPLHF,TGCGCCAGCAGCTTGGCCGGTGACTCCTATAATTCACCCCTCCACTTT
TRBJ1-5,-,TRBV10-2,-,CASRDFSGDGNQPQHF,TGCGCCAGCAGGGACTTCTCAGGGGACGGCAATCAGCCCCAGCATTTT
TRBJ1-4,-,TRBV5-1,many,CASSLLGDNEKLFF,TGCGCCAGCAGCTTGCTCGGGGATAATGAAAAACTGTTTTTT
TRBJ2-3,TRBD2,TRBV29-1,once,CSSILAGLTDTQYF,TGCAGCAGTATCCTAGCGGGGCTCACAGATACGCAGTATTTT
TRBJ2-6,-,TRBV6-6,many,CASSTSDSGANVLTF,TGTGCCAGCAGTACCAGCGACTCTGGGGCCAACGTCCTGACTTTC
TRBJ1-2,TRBD1,TRBV15,-,CATSRDPHRPGQGNYGYTF,TGTGCCACCAGCAGAGATCCCCATAGACCGGGACAGGGGAACTATGGCTACACCTTC
TRBJ1-3,TRBD1,TRBV9,once,CASSVDDRAGNTIYF,TGTGCCAGCAGCGTAGACGACAGGGCTGGAAACACCATATATTTT
TRBJ2-7,-,TRBV4-3,many,CASSQDGRAGYEQYF,TGCGCCAGCAGCCAAGATGGTCGGGCGGGCTACGAGCAGTACTTC
TRBJ2-3,TRBD2,TRBV20-1,-,CSSRGPAGGTDTQYF,TGCAGTTCCCGCGGCCCGGCGGGAGGCACAGATACGCAGTATTTT
TRBJ2-7,-,TRBV25-1,few,CASSVTPSYEQYF,TGTGCCAGCAGTGTGACTCCTTCCTACGAGCAGTACTTC
TRBJ2-7,TRBD2,TRBV7-2,few,CASSQLAGGQEQYF,TGTGCCAGCAGCCAACTAGCGGGGGGGCAGGAGCAGTACTTC
TRBJ2-1,-,TRBV6-5,many,CASSQGLEQFF,TGTGCCAGCAGCCAGGGATTGGAGCAGTTCTTC
TRBJ2-1,-,TRBV10-1,-,CATSEATAAYSEQFF,TGCGCCACCAGTGAAGCGACAGCAGCTTACAGTGAGCAGTTCTTC
TRBJ2-3,TRBD2,TRBV24-1,-,CATSDSRLAEATDTQYF,TGTGCCACCAGTGATTCTAGACTAGCGGAAGCCACAGATACGCAGTATTTT
TRBJ1-2,TRBD1,TRBV12-3/TRBV12-4,many,CASSRDGTGVIGGYTF,TGTGCCAGCAGCCGCGATGGGACAGGGGTAATTGGTGGCTACACCTTC
TRBJ2-2,-,TRBV5-1,-,CASSSQNTGELFF,TGCGCCAGCAGCTCGCAAAACACCGGGGAGCTGTTTTTT
TRBJ2-7,-,TRBV20-1,many,CGATRGDLVENF,TGCGGTGCTACCAGGGGCGACCTGGTGGAGAACTTC
TRBJ1-6,-,TRBV20-1,few,CSARVGERNSPLHF,TGCAGTGCTAGAGTAGGGGAGCGTAATTCACCCCTCCACTTT
TRBJ2-2,-,TRBV7-8,once,CASSLAKNTGELFF,TGTGCCAGCAGCTTAGCGAAGAACACCGGGGAGCTGTTTTTT
TRBJ2-5,-,TRBV7-9,-,CASSLDRVGKETQYF,TGTGCCAGCAGCTTAGACAGGGTAGGAAAAGAGACCCAGTACTTC
TRBJ1-1,-,TRBV20-1,-,CSARDLRAPDTEAFF,TGCAGTGCTAGAGATCTTAGGGCCCCCGACACTGAAGCTTTCTTT
TRBJ1-1,-,TRBV20-1,-,CRAQGTEAFF,TGCAGAGCCCAGGGTACTGAAGCTTTCTTT
TRBJ2-3,-,TRBV20-1,many,CSARPYRGDTQYF,TGCAGTGCTAGACCGTACCGCGGGGATACGCAGTATTTT
TRBJ1-1,-,TRBV10-2,-,CASSESPLTNTEAFF,TGCGCCAGCAGTGAGTCTCCTCTTACGAACACTGAAGCTTTCTTT
TRBJ1-6,-,TRBV7-2,-,CASRLTQGISPLHF,TGTGCCAGCAGGCTGACTCAGGGTATTTCACCCCTCCACTTT
TRBJ1-5,-,TRBV27,-,CASSFRGSGNQPQHF,TGTGCCAGCAGTTTTAGGGGGAGCGGCAATCAGCCCCAGCATTTT
TRBJ1-2,-,TRBV7-9,-,CASSLQAGYTF,TGTGCCAGCAGCCTCCAGGCTGGCTACACCTTC
TRBJ2-7,-,TRBV20-1,-,CSAGGSEPYEQYF,TGCAGTGCTGGGGGTAGCGAACCCTACGAGCAGTACTTC
TRBJ2-7,-,TRBV20-1,-,CSARDSGLPYEQYF,TGCAGTGCTAGAGATTCGGGACTTCCCTACGAGCAGTACTTC
TRBJ2-1,-,TRBV5-1,many,CASSLISEQFF,TGCGCCAGCAGCTTGATCAGTGAGCAGTTCTTC
TRBJ2-1,-,TRBV7-7,-,CASSSSDLPGEQFF,TGTGCTAGCAGCTCCTCGGACCTCCCCGGGGAGCAGTTCTTC
TRBJ1-1,-,TRBV20-1,many,CSARVAGRDTEAFF,TGCAGTGCTAGAGTAGCAGGTAGGGACACTGAAGCTTTCTTT
TRBJ2-5,TRBD2,TRBV7-9,-,CASSLEAGLAFETQYF,TGTGCCAGCAGCTTAGAGGCAGGACTAGCGTTTGAGACCCAGTACTTC
TRBJ2-5,-,TRBV12-3/TRBV12-4,many,CASSLNEGETQYF,TGTGCCAGCAGTTTAAACGAGGGAGAGACCCAGTACTTC
TRBJ1-2,-,TRBV25-1,-,CASSDYMGAYGYTF,TGTGCCAGCAGTGACTACATGGGGGCCTATGGCTACACCTTC
TRBJ2-5,-,TRBV2,-,CASSGIYNGQETQYF,TGTGCCAGCAGTGGGATCTATAATGGCCAAGAGACCCAGTACTTC
TRBJ1-6,-,TRBV19,few,CASSIRGVGSPLHF,TGTGCCAGTAGTATACGGGGTGTTGGTTCACCCCTCCACTTT
TRBJ1-2,TRBD1,TRBV7-9,-,CASNRGTNYGYTF,TGTGCCAGCAACAGGGGTACTAACTATGGCTACACCTTC
TRBJ1-4,-,TRBV12-3/TRBV12-4,-,CASSFSGEKLFF,TGTGCCAGCAGTTTTTCGGGTGAAAAACTGTTTTTT
TRBJ1-2,-,TRBV9,many,CASSHTTRGGYTF,TGTGCCAGCAGCCACACCACACGGGGAGGCTACACCTTC